The following is a TCR beta chain sequence with its context. Antigen specificity is unknown. TCRdb used MiXCR to reprocess the 5' RACE reads, holding one entry per CDR3 protein. The sample holds a few hundred thousand distinct CDR3 sequences, about 17% seen once. This sample is drawn from a study of T-cell memory formation after mild COVID-19. Turning to the study itself: Most TCR clusters belonged to a single donor. Whole-study findings and limits: Some responding clones appeared in pre-infection memory, suggesting cross-reactive memory joined. A second wave of clones peaked on day 37, and their SARS-CoV-2 specificity went unconfirmed. Among CD4+ contracting clones, most were CM and EM, and CD8+ ones EMRA.

The sequenced material came from PBMCs or a T cell subset sorted from them (not recorded which). This receptor was obtained from a man aged 18 to 29 who had mild COVID-19 (a few samples of this study predate the infection). Cell type and time point are not known.

The CDR3 sequence: CASSLSGSYEAFF. Written as DNA, the CDR3 is TGTGCCAGCAGTTTATCCGGCAGTTATGAAGCTTTCTTT. V is TRBV27 and J is TRBJ1-1, with D hard to call. The CDR3 spans 13 residues. V shed 0 bases and J shed 7 bases, with 9 bases lying between them. Germline V lookup: CDR1 MNHEY, CDR2 SMNVEV (reference sequence).